The 5 T cell receptor beta chains below were found in one sample sequenced in a study of CD8 T cells in Susac syndrome (dated by TCRdb to between 2018 and 2021). Libraries were prepared through the immunoSEQ multiplex PCR assay. RNA was extracted using the RNeasy kit, and roughly 0.45 to 1 ug of the RNA was reverse transcribed with random hexamers. Using fastp at Q25 and MiXCR, TCRdb reprocessed the public reads and kept productive beta chains. For every CDR3 protein sequence, its rows merge into one entry that carries the most common genes and DNA. The sample table lists 150,000 to 190,000 distinct CDR3 sequences, 85% to 95% of them with a count of one. Around 0.21% of the sample goes to the ten largest clones. Specimen: CD8+ T cells from PBMCs. The receptor set was obtained from a human donor with multiple sclerosis.

The J gene is TRBJ2-1, the V gene TRBV9, with 13 nucleotides matching TRBD2. V dropped 3 bases and J dropped 4; count of bases not matched to a gene: 4. The CDR3 covers 16 residues. Germline V lookup: CDR1 SGDLS, CDR2 YYNGEE. CDR3 region: CASSESTSGGYNEQFF. The CDR3 bases are TGTGCCAGCAGCGAATCGACTAGCGGGGGGTACAATGAGCAGTTCTTC.

The gene calls are TRBV15 and TRBJ1-1; the D gene is possibly TRBD1 (5 bases). The CDR3 runs 13 residues. The germline CDR1 and CDR2 sequences are LNHNV and YYDKDF (reference sequence). Trimming shortened V by 4 bases and J by 1 base, and 7 bases separated the two germline ends. CDR3 region: CATSNGQNTEAFF. CDR3 nucleotide sequence: TGTGCCACCAGCAATGGACAGAACACTGAAGCTTTCTTT.

The chain links TRBV7-8 to TRBJ2-2, with D unresolved. The CDR3 has 15 residues. Germline CDR1 reads SGHVS; CDR2 reads FQNEAQ. Trimming removed 2 bases at V and 1 base at J, with 8 bases between. CDR3 in amino acids: CASSLPVGNTGELFF. CDR3 nucleotide sequence: TGTGCCAGCAGCTTACCGGTAGGGAACACCGGGGAGCTGTTTTTT.

The chain employs TRBV7-9 and TRBJ1-2, with D unresolved. The CDR3 extends over 14 amino acids. The V end was cut by 6 bases, the J end by 1 base, with 12 bases between. Per germline, CDR1 SEHNR and CDR2 FQNEAQ (reference sequence). The CDR3 DNA follows: TGTGCCAGCAGAGACATAGAGGGTAACTATGGCTACACCTTC. Its translation is CASRDIEGNYGYTF.

V usage is TRBV7-8 and J usage is TRBJ1-5, with TRBD1 matching 7 bases. CDR3 length: 14 residues. CDR1 and CDR2 (germline): SGHVS, FQNEAQ. The V and J ends lost 4 bases and 7 bases, in that order; junction bases with no gene match: 7. The CDR3 sequence: CASSSRDSRQPQHF. CDR3 DNA sequence: TGTGCCAGCAGCTCCCGGGACAGTAGGCAGCCCCAGCATTTT.